The 4 T cell receptor beta chains reported below all come from one sample, sequenced in a study of CD8 T cells in ankylosing spondylitis. TCRdb re-called the 5' RACE reads with MiXCR, one entry per CDR3 protein. The data show 150,000 to 200,000 distinct CDR3 sequences, with 25% to 35% seen just once and approximately 5.9% held by the top ten. Sequencing used synovial fluid, either unsorted or a sorted T cell fraction (not recorded which). All receptors come from a male donor with ankylosing spondylitis.

The chain links TRBV20-1 to TRBJ1-5, with 7 bases fitting TRBD1. The V gene end was trimmed by 6 bases and the J gene end by 3 bases; junction bases not matched to a gene: 11. CDR1 and CDR2 (germline): DFQATT, SNEGSKA (reference sequence). This CDR3 has 15 residues. In DNA, the CDR3 is TGCAGTGCCGGGAGGGGGACAGCTCTCAATCAGCCCCAGCATTTT. It is translated as CSAGRGTALNQPQHF.

The chain uses TRBV3-1 and TRBJ2-7; TRBD1 or TRBD2 may be the D gene (5 bases each). Trimming stripped 3 bases from V and 3 bases from J, with 9 bases between. The germline V gene encodes CDR1 LGHDT and CDR2 YNNKEL (reference sequence). The length of the CDR3 is 13 residues. The CDR3 nucleotides read TGTGCCAGCAGCCAGGGGGATCGCTACGAGCAGTACTTC. Translation gives CASSQGDRYEQYF.

The chain is built from TRBV12-3 or TRBV12-4 and TRBJ1-2, with D unclear. V was shortened by 6 bases and J by 2 bases, with 13 bases between the two germline ends. This CDR3 has 14 residues. Here the CDR3 DNA reads TGTGCCAGCAGAGACCTAGAAGGGAACTATGGCTACACCTTC. The encoded protein is CASRDLEGNYGYTF.

V gene TRBV5-1 combines with J gene TRBJ1-2, with D hard to call. Germline values: CDR1 SGHRS, CDR2 YFSETQ. The length of the CDR3 is 13 residues. Trimming pared 4 bases from V and 8 bases from J, leaving 15 bases between. In DNA, the CDR3 is TGCGCCAGCAGCCTACCTCCTCAAGGGGGCTACACCTTC. Its translation: CASSLPPQGGYTF.